The 12 T cell receptor beta chains presented below share a single source sample, sequenced in a study of response to subunit inactivated influenza vaccine. TCRdb analysed the RT-PCR reads with MiXCR anew, one entry per CDR3 protein. The sample contains around 530,000 distinct CDR3 sequences, approximately 15% of which appear only once. Here the sequenced sample was CD4+ T cells sorted from PBMCs, taken roughly 24 months after vaccination. Every receptor here comes from a man aged 45-69 years who received an inactivated influenza vaccine.

The rearrangement uses TRBV20-1 and TRBJ1-1; D unresolved. The CDR3 loop spans 14 amino acids. CDR1 and CDR2 (germline): DFQATT, SNEGSKA (reference sequence). V was pared by 0 bases and J by 5 bases, with 13 bases between. CDR3 DNA: TGCAGTGCTAGAGATCTCACTGCCGGTACTGAAGCTTTCTTT. Its protein is CSARDLTAGTEAFF.

This clonotype has only a few counts. The chain joins TRBV6-2 or TRBV6-3 to TRBJ2-2, with 7 bases identical to TRBD2. Germline values: CDR1 MNHEY, CDR2 SVGEGT. V lost 6 bases to trimming and J lost 2 bases; unmatched junction nucleotides: 9. The CDR3 spans 16 residues. Here the CDR3 reads CASRPKRGGNTGELFF. CDR3 nucleotides: TGTGCCAGCAGACCAAAGCGGGGAGGTAACACCGGGGAGCTGTTTTTT.

V gene TRBV7-9 combines with J gene TRBJ2-1; 10 nucleotides align to TRBD2. There are 14 residues in the CDR3. The trim removed 2 bases at V and 8 bases at J, leaving 3 bases unmatched. Germline V gene data show CDR1 as SEHNR and CDR2 as FQNEAQ (reference sequence). The chain's CDR3 is CASSLQREGHEQFF. CDR3 in DNA: TGTGCCAGCAGCTTACAGCGGGAGGGCCATGAGCAGTTCTTC.

V and J are TRBV12-3 or TRBV12-4 and TRBJ2-2, with D perhaps TRBD1 or TRBD2 (6 bases each). The CDR3 has 17 amino acids. V was pared by 5 bases and J by 7 bases, with 23 bases between. The CDR3, as DNA: TGTGCCAGCAGTCCCCGGGCACGGGAGAAGACAGGCGGGGAGCTGTTTTTT. Protein product: CASSPRAREKTGGELFF.

This rearrangement joins TRBV4-1 to TRBJ1-5; TRBD1 might be the D (5 bases). The length of the CDR3 is 13 residues. V dropped 2 bases and J dropped 6 bases, with 8 bases sitting between them. Looked up from germline, CDR1 is MGHRA and CDR2 is YSYEKL. The DNA for the CDR3 is TGCGCCAGCAGCCAAACAGGTTTTCAGCCCCAGCATTTT. Encoded protein: CASSQTGFQPQHF.

This clonotype was counted between two and nine times. The chain combines TRBV11-2 with TRBJ1-1; no clear D gene. Trimming removed 0 bases at V and 0 bases at J, with 17 bases between. In germline, CDR1 is SGHAT, CDR2 FQNNGV. There are 18 residues in the CDR3. The DNA of the CDR3 is TGTGCCAGCAGCTTAGAAGGACTGTTACCTAGGTTGAACACTGAAGCTTTCTTT. It is translated as CASSLEGLLPRLNTEAFF. The full variable domain, its missing parts supplied by reference TRBV11-2 and TRBJ1-1, is EAGVAQSPRYKIIEKRQSVAFWCNPISGHATLYWYQQILGQGPKLLIQFQNNGVVDDSQLPKDRFSAERLKGVDSTLKIQPAKLEDSAVYLCASSLEGLLPRLNTEAFFGQGTRLTVV.

This clonotype was seen more than once but under ten times. This chain joins TRBV5-1 and TRBJ2-3, with D perhaps TRBD2 (5 bases). V shed 2 bases and J shed 3 bases, with 10 bases lying between them. CDR3 length: 14 residues. Per germline, CDR1 SGHRS and CDR2 YFSETQ. For the CDR3, the DNA is TGCGCCAGCAGCTTCCCGACGGGGACAGATACGCAGTATTTT. This gives the protein CASSFPTGTDTQYF.

V usage is TRBV6-6 and J usage is TRBJ1-2; no reliable D call. CDR3 size: 13 residues. Looked up from germline, CDR1 is MNHNY and CDR2 is SVGAGI (reference sequence). Trimming shortened V by 6 bases and J by 4 bases, and 12 bases separated the two germline ends. The CDR3 DNA reads TGTGCCAGCAGCCCCGAGCGGATCTATGGCTACACCTTC. Amino acid sequence: CASSPERIYGYTF.

The chain links TRBV3-1 to TRBJ2-5; D tentatively fits TRBD1 or TRBD2 (5 bases each). This CDR3 has 17 amino acids. The germline gives CDR1 LGHDT, CDR2 YNNKEL (reference sequence). Trimming removed 2 bases from V and 1 base from J, with 17 bases in between. The CDR3 DNA reads as TGTGCCAGCAGCCAAAAATGGGGCAGGCGGGCCCAAGAGACCCAGTACTTC. The encoded protein is CASSQKWGRRAQETQYF.

Only one count was recorded for this clonotype. The chain joins TRBV19 to TRBJ2-3; D is tentatively TRBD1 or TRBD2 (5 bases each). Trimming removed 3 bases at V and 0 bases at J, with 10 bases between. Germline V CDR1 and CDR2: LNHDA, SQIVND (reference sequence). This CDR3 comprises 15 residues. In DNA, the CDR3 is TGTGCCAGTAGTATGAGGGGCACTAGCACAGATACGCAGTATTTT. Translated: CASSMRGTSTDTQYF.

The sample holds many counts of this clonotype. The chain joins TRBV28 to TRBJ1-2; possible D gene TRBD1, 5 bases. Germline V gene data show CDR1 as MDHEN and CDR2 as SYDVKM. V lost 6 bases and J lost 2, with 13 bases in between. This CDR3 comprises 14 residues. CDR3 sequence: CASRTGRRNYGYTF. CDR3 in DNA: TGTGCCAGCAGGACGGGACGGAGGAACTATGGCTACACCTTC.

This clonotype appeared a few times. V gene TRBV5-1 combines with J gene TRBJ2-3, with 7 nucleotides matching TRBD2. The CDR3 runs to 19 residues. The germline V gene encodes CDR1 SGHRS and CDR2 YFSETQ. V shed 3 bases, J shed 2 bases, and the junction held 18 bases outside the gene matches. Here the CDR3 reads CASSSLPKSGVGNTDTQYF. The CDR3 bases are TGCGCCAGCAGCTCCCTCCCTAAGAGCGGGGTTGGGAACACAGATACGCAGTATTTT. The whole variable domain, remainder taken from reference TRBV5-1 and TRBJ2-3, is KAGVTQTPRYLIKTRGQQVTLSCSPISGHRSVSWYQQTPGQGLQFLFEYFSETQRNKGNFPGRFSGRQFSNSRSEMNVSTLELGDSALYLCASSSLPKSGVGNTDTQYFGPGTRLTVL.